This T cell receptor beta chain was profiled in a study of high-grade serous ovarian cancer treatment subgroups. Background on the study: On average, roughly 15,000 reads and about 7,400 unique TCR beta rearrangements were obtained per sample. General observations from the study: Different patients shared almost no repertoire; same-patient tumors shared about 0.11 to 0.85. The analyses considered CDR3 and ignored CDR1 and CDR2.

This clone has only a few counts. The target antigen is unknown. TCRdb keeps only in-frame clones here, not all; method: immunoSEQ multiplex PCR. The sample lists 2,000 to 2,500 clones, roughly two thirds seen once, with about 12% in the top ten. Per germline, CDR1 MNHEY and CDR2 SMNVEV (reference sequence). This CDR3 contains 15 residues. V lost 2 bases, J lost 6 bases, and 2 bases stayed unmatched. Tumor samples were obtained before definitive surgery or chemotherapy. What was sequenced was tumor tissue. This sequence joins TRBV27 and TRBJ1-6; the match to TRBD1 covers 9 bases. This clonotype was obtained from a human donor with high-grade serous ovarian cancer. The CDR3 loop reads CASSLETGGNSPLHF. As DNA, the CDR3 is TGTGCCAGCAGTTTAGAGACAGGGGGTAATTCACCCCTCCACTTT.